This section outlines one T cell receptor (beta chain) sequence together with its context. The CDR3 covers 13 residues. V shed 6 bases and J shed 9 bases, with 14 bases lying between them. Germline V CDR1 and CDR2: ENHRY, SYGVKD. Method: immunoSEQ multiplex PCR; TCRdb's copy keeps in-frame clones and lacks some. The sample lists about 220,000 clones, approximately 86% seen once, with roughly 10% in the top ten. The entry originates in a study of blood T cell repertoires in COVID-19. The overall study: Nucleic acid was either cDNA or gDNA, and it came from T cells, B-cell-depleted T cells, or PBMCs.

The source is a woman between 50 and 59 years old with COVID-19, enrolled during active disease. The sample consisted of peripheral blood. The chain links TRBV10-3 to TRBJ1-4; D is possibly TRBD1 (6 bases). The CDR3 DNA reads as TGTGCCATCAGGGGGGGGACACTCCAAAAACTGTTTTTT. Translation gives CAIRGGTLQKLFF.